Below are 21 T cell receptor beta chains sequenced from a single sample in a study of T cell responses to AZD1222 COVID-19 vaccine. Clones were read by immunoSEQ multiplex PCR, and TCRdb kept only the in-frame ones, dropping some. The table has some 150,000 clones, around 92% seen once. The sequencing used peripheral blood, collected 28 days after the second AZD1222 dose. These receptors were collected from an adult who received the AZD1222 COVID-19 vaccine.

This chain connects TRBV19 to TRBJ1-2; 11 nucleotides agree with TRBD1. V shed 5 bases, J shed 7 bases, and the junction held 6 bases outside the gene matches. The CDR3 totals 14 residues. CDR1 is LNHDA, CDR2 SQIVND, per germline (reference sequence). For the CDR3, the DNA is TGTGCCAGTAGTCAGGACAGGGGGCTAGGTGGCTACACCTTC. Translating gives CASSQDRGLGGYTF.

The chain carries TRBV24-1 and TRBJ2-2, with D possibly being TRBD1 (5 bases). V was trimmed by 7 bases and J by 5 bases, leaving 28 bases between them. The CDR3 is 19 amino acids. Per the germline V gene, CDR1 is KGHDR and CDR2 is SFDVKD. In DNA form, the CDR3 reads TGTGCCACCAGCCCTCGGGTCGGTTCCAGGGCGATTTGGACCGGGGAGCTGTTTTTT. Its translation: CATSPRVGSRAIWTGELFF.

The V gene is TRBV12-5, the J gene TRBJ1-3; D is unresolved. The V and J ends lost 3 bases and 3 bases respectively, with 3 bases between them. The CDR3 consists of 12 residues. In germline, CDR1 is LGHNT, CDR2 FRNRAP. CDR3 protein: CASGFGGNTIYF. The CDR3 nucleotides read TGTGCTAGTGGTTTTGGTGGAAACACCATATATTTT.

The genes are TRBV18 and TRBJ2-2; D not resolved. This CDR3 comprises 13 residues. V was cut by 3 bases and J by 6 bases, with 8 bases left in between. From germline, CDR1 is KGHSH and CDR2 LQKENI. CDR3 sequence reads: CASSPPSAGELFF. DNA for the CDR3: TGTGCCAGCTCACCTCCTTCGGCCGGGGAGCTGTTTTTT. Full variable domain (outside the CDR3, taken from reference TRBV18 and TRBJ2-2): NAGVMQNPRHLVRRRGQEARLRCSPMKGHSHVYWYRQLPEEGLKFMVYLQKENIIDESGMPKERFSAEFPKEGPSILRIQQVVRGDSAAYFCASSPPSAGELFFGEGSRLTVL.

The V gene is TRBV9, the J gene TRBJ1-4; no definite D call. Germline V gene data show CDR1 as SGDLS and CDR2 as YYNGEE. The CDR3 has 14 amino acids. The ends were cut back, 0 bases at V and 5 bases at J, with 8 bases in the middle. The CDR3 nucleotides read TGTGCCAGCAGCGTAGGGGGTATCAATGAAAAACTGTTTTTT. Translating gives CASSVGGINEKLFF.

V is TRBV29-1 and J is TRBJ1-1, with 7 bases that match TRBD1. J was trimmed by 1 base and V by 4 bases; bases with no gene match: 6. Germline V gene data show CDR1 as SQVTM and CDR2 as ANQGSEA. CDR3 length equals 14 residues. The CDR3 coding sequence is TGCAGCGTTGTGGCAGGGGGAGCGAACACTGAAGCTTTCTTT. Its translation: CSVVAGGANTEAFF.

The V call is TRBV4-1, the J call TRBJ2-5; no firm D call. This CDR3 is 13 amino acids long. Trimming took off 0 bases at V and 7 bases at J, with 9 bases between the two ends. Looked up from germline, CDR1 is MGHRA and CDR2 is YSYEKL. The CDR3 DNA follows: TGCGCCAGCAGCCAAGACTCTCGGGCGACCCAGTACTTC. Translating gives CASSQDSRATQYF.

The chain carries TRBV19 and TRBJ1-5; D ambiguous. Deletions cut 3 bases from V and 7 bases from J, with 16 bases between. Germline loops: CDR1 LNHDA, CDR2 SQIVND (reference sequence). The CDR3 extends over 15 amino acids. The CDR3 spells CASSIGLTAWQPQHF. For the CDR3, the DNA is TGTGCCAGTAGTATCGGACTGACGGCTTGGCAGCCCCAGCATTTT. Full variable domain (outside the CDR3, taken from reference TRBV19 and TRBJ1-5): DGGITQSPKYLFRKEGQNVTLSCEQNLNHDAMYWYRQDPGQGLRLIYYSQIVNDFQKGDIAEGYSVSREKKESFPLTVTSAQKNPTAFYLCASSIGLTAWQPQHFGDGTRLSIL.

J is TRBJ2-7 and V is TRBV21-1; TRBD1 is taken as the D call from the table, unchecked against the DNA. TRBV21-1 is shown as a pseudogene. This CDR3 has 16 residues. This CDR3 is CASSKATRVLSYEQYF. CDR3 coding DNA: TGTGCCAGCAGCAAAGCGACCAGGGTGCTGTCCTACGAGCAGTACTTC.

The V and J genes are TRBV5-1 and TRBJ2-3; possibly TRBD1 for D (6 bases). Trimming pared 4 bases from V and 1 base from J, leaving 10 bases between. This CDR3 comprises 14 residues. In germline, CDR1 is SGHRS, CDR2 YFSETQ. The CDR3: CASSPGHRTDTQYF. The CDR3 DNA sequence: TGCGCCAGCAGCCCGGGACACCGCACAGATACGCAGTATTTT. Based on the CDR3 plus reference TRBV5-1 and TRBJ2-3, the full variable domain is KAGVTQTPRYLIKTRGQQVTLSCSPISGHRSVSWYQQTPGQGLQFLFEYFSETQRNKGNFPGRFSGRQFSNSRSEMNVSTLELGDSALYLCASSPGHRTDTQYFGPGTRLTVL.

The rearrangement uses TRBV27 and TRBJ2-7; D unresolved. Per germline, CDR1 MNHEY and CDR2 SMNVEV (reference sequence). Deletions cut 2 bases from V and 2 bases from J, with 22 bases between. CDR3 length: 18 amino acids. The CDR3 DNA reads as TGTGCCAGCAGTTTAAAGTTTAATTTCGGGCCCACCCCCTACGAGCAGTACTTC. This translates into CASSLKFNFGPTPYEQYF.

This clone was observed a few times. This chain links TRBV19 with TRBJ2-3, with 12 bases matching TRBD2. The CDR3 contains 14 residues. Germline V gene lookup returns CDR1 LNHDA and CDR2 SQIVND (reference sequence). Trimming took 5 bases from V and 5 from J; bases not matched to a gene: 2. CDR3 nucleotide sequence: TGTGCCAGTAGTGTACTAGCGGGAGGAGATACGCAGTATTTT. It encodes CASSVLAGGDTQYF.

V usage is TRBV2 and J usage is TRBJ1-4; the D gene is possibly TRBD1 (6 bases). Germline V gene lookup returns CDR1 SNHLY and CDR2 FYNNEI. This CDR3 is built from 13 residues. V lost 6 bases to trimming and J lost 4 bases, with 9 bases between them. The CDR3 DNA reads TGTGCCAGCAGCCGGGACATTAATGAAAAACTGTTTTTT. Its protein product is CASSRDINEKLFF.

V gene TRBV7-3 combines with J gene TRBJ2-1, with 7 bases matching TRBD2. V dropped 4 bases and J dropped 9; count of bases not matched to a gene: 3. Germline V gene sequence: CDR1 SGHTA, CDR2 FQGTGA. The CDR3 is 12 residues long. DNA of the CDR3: TGTGCCAGCAGCTCACAGCGGGGTGAGCAGTTCTTC. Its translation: CASSSQRGEQFF.

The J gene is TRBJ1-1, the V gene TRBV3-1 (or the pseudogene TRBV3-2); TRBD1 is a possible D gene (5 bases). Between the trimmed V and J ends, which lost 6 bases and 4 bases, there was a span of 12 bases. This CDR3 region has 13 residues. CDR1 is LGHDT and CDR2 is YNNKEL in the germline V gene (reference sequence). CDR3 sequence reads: CASRIGGGTEAFF. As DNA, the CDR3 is TGTGCCAGCAGGATCGGCGGGGGCACTGAAGCTTTCTTT.

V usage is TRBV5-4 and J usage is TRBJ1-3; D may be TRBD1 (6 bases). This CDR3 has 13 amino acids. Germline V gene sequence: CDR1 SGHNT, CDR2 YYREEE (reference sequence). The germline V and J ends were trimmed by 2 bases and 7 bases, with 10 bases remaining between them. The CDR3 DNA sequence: TGTGCCAGCAGCTTTACGGGGGCGAACACCATATATTTT. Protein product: CASSFTGANTIYF.

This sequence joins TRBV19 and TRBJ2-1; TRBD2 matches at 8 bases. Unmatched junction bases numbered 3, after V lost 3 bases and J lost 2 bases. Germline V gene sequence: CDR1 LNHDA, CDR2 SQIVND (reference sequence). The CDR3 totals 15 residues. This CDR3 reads CASSITSGTYNEQFF. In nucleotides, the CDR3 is TGTGCCAGTAGTATCACTAGCGGTACCTACAATGAGCAGTTCTTC.

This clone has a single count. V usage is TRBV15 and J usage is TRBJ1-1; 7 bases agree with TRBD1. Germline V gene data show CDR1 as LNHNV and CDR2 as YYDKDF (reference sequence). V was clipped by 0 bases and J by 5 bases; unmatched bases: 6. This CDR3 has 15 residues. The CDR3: CATSRDRGQGTEAFF. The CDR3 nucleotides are TGTGCCACCAGCAGAGATAGGGGGCAAGGTACTGAAGCTTTCTTT.

The CDR3 DNA reads as TGCGCCAGCAGCTTCCAGCAGGGGGCCTACGAGCAGTACTTC. It yields the protein CASSFQQGAYEQYF. The chain links TRBV5-1 to TRBJ2-7; 7 positions match TRBD1. CDR3 length equals 14 residues. The V and J ends lost 2 bases and 2 bases, in that order; junction bases with no gene match: 4. CDR1 and CDR2 from the germline V gene are SGHRS and YFSETQ. The full variable domain, in which reference TRBV5-1 and TRBJ2-7 provide the parts outside the CDR3, is KAGVTQTPRYLIKTRGQQVTLSCSPISGHRSVSWYQQTPGQGLQFLFEYFSETQRNKGNFPGRFSGRQFSNSRSEMNVSTLELGDSALYLCASSFQQGAYEQYFGPGTRLTVT.

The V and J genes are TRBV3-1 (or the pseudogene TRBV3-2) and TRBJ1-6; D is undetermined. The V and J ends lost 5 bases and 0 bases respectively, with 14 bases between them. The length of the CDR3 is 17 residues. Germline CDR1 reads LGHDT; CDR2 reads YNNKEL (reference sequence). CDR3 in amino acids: CASSLLDLYSYNSPLHF. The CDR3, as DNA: TGTGCCAGCAGCTTACTTGACTTATACTCCTATAATTCACCCCTCCACTTT.

As DNA, the CDR3 is TGTGCCAGCAGCGTAAATGGTCAGCCCCAGCATTTT. Translated, it gives CASSVNGQPQHF. The chain has TRBV7-2 and TRBJ1-5; D remains unclear. CDR3 size: 12 residues. Trimming left V 5 bases short and J 6 bases short, with 8 bases between. CDR1 and CDR2 from the germline V gene are SGHTA and FQGNSA.